What follows are 25 T cell receptor beta chains derived from one specimen sequenced in a study of human T cells and chemical hapten exposure. Time point: patch test 1, 2 weeks after DPC sensitization. The sample's treatment: therapeutic diphenylcyclopropenone sensitization with weekly scalp DPC. TCRdb itself ran the RACE reads through MiXCR, one entry per CDR3 protein. The sample carries 150,000 to 200,000 distinct CDR3 sequences, more than 12% recorded once. This specimen consisted of whole blood, obtained in connection with sensitization to the hapten diphenylcyclopropenone (DPC). All receptors come from a woman in her 30s with alopecia areata. Some clones in this sample may be carry-over from other donors' samples.

This clonotype was seen a handful of times. The rearrangement joins TRBV4-1 to TRBJ2-1; 9 bases fit TRBD2. Losses at the gene ends were 1 base for V and 3 bases for J; bases not matched to a gene: 1. Germline assignment: CDR1 MGHRA and CDR2 YSYEKL. The CDR3 consists of 15 residues. The CDR3 DNA reads as TGCGCCAGCAGCCAAGCGCGGGAGGGCTACAATGAGCAGTTCTTC. Translation gives CASSQAREGYNEQFF.

This clonotype showed up just a few times. The J gene is TRBJ1-5, the V gene TRBV6-4; a possible D gene is TRBD1 (5 bases). CDR1 and CDR2 (germline): MRHNA, SNTAGT. CDR3 length equals 14 residues. Trimming took 7 bases from V and 2 from J, leaving 12 bases between them. In nucleotides, the CDR3 is TGTGCCAGCATCGATCAGGGTGGCAATCAGCCCCAGCATTTT. The encoded protein is CASIDQGGNQPQHF.

This chain links TRBV20-1 with TRBJ1-2, with 8 bases identical to TRBD1. The CDR3 covers 14 residues. Per the germline V gene, CDR1 is DFQATT and CDR2 is SNEGSKA (reference sequence). Losses at the gene ends were 5 bases for V and 3 bases for J; bases not matched to a gene: 8. The CDR3 DNA reads TGCAGTGCTTTTCGGACAGGGACCGACTATGGCTACACCTTC. The encoded protein is CSAFRTGTDYGYTF.

This clonotype appeared many times. The gene calls are TRBV20-1 and TRBJ2-2; perhaps TRBD2 as D (5 bases). The CDR3 totals 13 residues. The germline V gene encodes CDR1 DFQATT and CDR2 SNEGSKA (reference sequence). V was clipped by 5 bases and J by 3 bases, with 10 bases between them. Written as DNA, the CDR3 is TGCAGTGCTGCGGAGGTGGACACCGGGGAGCTGTTTTTT. Translated, it gives CSAAEVDTGELFF.

This clonotype showed up just a few times. The chain has TRBV9 and TRBJ1-5; D gene uncertain. CDR3 length: 13 amino acids. Germline V gives CDR1 SGDLS, CDR2 YYNGEE. The germline V and J ends were trimmed by 0 bases and 6 bases, with 7 bases remaining between them. The CDR3 is CASSVAEGQPQHF. In DNA form, the CDR3 reads TGTGCCAGCAGCGTAGCGGAGGGTCAGCCCCAGCATTTT.

This clonotype was picked up a small number of times. The rearrangement joins TRBV7-2 to TRBJ2-1; 9 bases are shared with TRBD2. Losses at the gene ends were 5 bases for V and 4 bases for J; bases not matched to a gene: 15. Germline V gives CDR1 SGHTA, CDR2 FQGNSA. The CDR3 is made up of 18 amino acids. CDR3 in amino acids: CASSLLGGLAGIYNEQFF. CDR3 nucleotide sequence: TGTGCCAGCAGCCTACTCGGGGGGCTAGCGGGGATATACAATGAGCAGTTCTTC.

This clonotype has a handful of counts. The rearrangement joins TRBV9 to TRBJ1-2, with 11 bases that match TRBD1. There are 15 residues in the CDR3. Germline-derived CDR1 and CDR2 are SGDLS and YYNGEE. The ends lost 4 bases at V and 11 bases at J; junction bases unmatched: 13. CDR3 nucleotide sequence: TGTGCCAGCAGCTTAACTCCCTTTGGACAGGGGGCGTACACCTTC. Amino acids: CASSLTPFGQGAYTF.

Many counts were recorded for this clonotype. One end of the junction is discordant with germline, which a read error may explain. This sequence joins TRBV28 and TRBJ2-7; tentative D call: TRBD1 (5 bases). The germline CDR1 and CDR2 sequences are MDHEN and SYDVKM. The CDR3 is 12 residues long. CDR3 sequence (DNA): TGTGCCAGCAGCTTATCAGGGTACGAGCAGTACTTC. Encoded protein: CASSLSGYEQYF.

Only a few counts were recorded for this clonotype. V and J are TRBV29-1 and TRBJ1-5, with D possibly being TRBD1 (5 bases). Between the trimmed V and J ends, which lost 2 bases and 6 bases, there was a span of 11 bases. The CDR3 is 13 residues long. Germline V gene sequence: CDR1 SQVTM, CDR2 ANQGSEA. CDR3 region: CSVEPRAGQPQHF. In DNA form, the CDR3 reads TGCAGCGTTGAACCCAGGGCTGGTCAGCCCCAGCATTTT.

The table lists this clonotype with a few counts. The chain carries TRBV20-1 and TRBJ2-7; the match to TRBD1 covers 10 bases. CDR3 size: 14 residues. V was pared by 4 bases and J by 7 bases, with 10 bases of the junction left unmatched. From germline, CDR1 is DFQATT and CDR2 SNEGSKA (reference sequence). The CDR3 here is CSAKTGGPTREQYF. CDR3 nucleotide sequence: TGCAGTGCTAAGACAGGGGGCCCTACGAGGGAGCAGTACTTC.

The chain carries TRBV3-1 and TRBJ2-7, with TRBD2 as a possible D gene (5 bases). The CDR3 runs 14 residues. Trimming took 1 base from V and 3 from J, leaving 10 bases between them. CDR1 and CDR2 from the germline V gene are LGHDT and YNNKEL (reference sequence). CDR3 amino acids: CASSQAPAGYEQYF. DNA of the CDR3: TGTGCCAGCAGCCAAGCCCCCGCGGGCTACGAGCAGTACTTC.

This clonotype has only a few counts. This sequence joins TRBV5-1 and TRBJ2-5; perhaps TRBD1 as D (6 bases). Between the trimmed V and J ends, which lost 7 bases and 2 bases, there was a span of 9 bases. CDR3 length: 12 amino acids. Germline CDR1 and CDR2: SGHRS and YFSETQ. The CDR3 protein is CASSGQQETQYF. CDR3 sequence (DNA): TGCGCCAGCTCAGGACAGCAAGAGACCCAGTACTTC.

This clonotype was detected a few times. This chain links TRBV29-1 with TRBJ1-1; TRBD1 agrees at 8 bases. Germline CDR1 and CDR2: SQVTM and ANQGSEA. This CDR3 has 13 amino acids. V shed 7 bases and J 4 bases; nucleotides not matched to a gene: 8. CDR3 sequence: CSGHRGSSTEAFF. The CDR3 region has the DNA TGCAGCGGACACAGGGGGTCGAGCACTGAAGCTTTCTTT.

This chain connects TRBV7-2 to TRBJ1-5; D not resolved. Germline V CDR1 and CDR2: SGHTA, FQGNSA. The CDR3 is 13 residues long. Trimming took 4 bases from V and 3 from J, leaving 7 bases between them. The DNA for the CDR3 is TGTGCCAGCAGCTCCCGGTACAATCAGCCCCAGCATTTT. Its translation: CASSSRYNQPQHF.

This chain links TRBV5-1 with TRBJ2-3; D is unresolved. V lost 7 bases, J lost 3 bases, and 12 bases lay in between. The V gene's germline CDR1 is SGHRS and CDR2 YFSETQ. The CDR3 extends over 13 amino acids. The CDR3 coding sequence is TGCGCCAGCCAAGATTTGCCGACAGATACGCAGTATTTT. Amino acid sequence: CASQDLPTDTQYF.

This clonotype was recorded many times. V is TRBV29-1 and J is TRBJ1-1; D uncertain. V lost 4 bases and J lost 7, with 7 bases in between. The germline V gene encodes CDR1 SQVTM and CDR2 ANQGSEA. This CDR3 contains 10 residues. The CDR3 protein is CSVGHFEAFF. The CDR3, as DNA: TGCAGCGTTGGACATTTTGAAGCTTTCTTT.

Ten or more counts support this clonotype. The rearrangement uses TRBV29-1 and TRBJ1-1; the D gene is possibly TRBD1 (6 bases). V lost 3 bases and J 3 bases, leaving 17 bases between the germline ends. CDR1 and CDR2 (germline): SQVTM, ANQGSEA. CDR3 length: 15 residues. CDR3 DNA sequence: TGCAGCGTTGATAAGGGGGTGAGGTACGACACTGAAGCTTTCTTT. It encodes CSVDKGVRYDTEAFF.

The gene calls are TRBV28 and TRBJ2-5, with D possibly being TRBD2 (6 bases). This CDR3 contains 15 residues. The V and J ends lost 7 bases and 4 bases respectively, with 19 bases between them. Germline V gene data show CDR1 as MDHEN and CDR2 as SYDVKM. The CDR3: CASTEQLAGLETQYF. The CDR3 DNA follows: TGTGCCAGCACCGAACAACTAGCCGGGTTAGAGACCCAGTACTTC.

In its sample, this clonotype was seen a few times. The chain links TRBV5-1 to TRBJ1-2, with 7 bases that match TRBD1. Germline loops: CDR1 SGHRS, CDR2 YFSETQ. J gave up 3 bases and V 5 bases, and 4 bases lay outside the gene matches. This CDR3 contains 13 residues. The CDR3, as DNA: TGCGCCAGCAGGCTAGGGACAGACTATGGCTACACCTTC. Translation gives CASRLGTDYGYTF. Variable domain in full (rest from reference TRBV5-1 and TRBJ1-2): KAGVTQTPRYLIKTRGQQVTLSCSPISGHRSVSWYQQTPGQGLQFLFEYFSETQRNKGNFPGRFSGRQFSNSRSEMNVSTLELGDSALYLCASRLGTDYGYTFGSGTRLTVV.

This clonotype was recorded a few times. The chain links TRBV6-2 or TRBV6-3 to TRBJ2-7; 7 bases align to TRBD1. The CDR3 length is 14 residues. The V gene end was trimmed by 11 bases and the J gene end by 3 bases; junction bases not matched to a gene: 13. In germline, CDR1 is MNHEY, CDR2 SVGEGT. CDR3 nucleotide sequence: TGTGCCGCCAGGGGGACCACAGGGTACTACGAGCAGTACTTC. Its protein product is CAARGTTGYYEQYF.

In this sample, this clonotype turned up a few times. The chain combines TRBV10-3 with TRBJ2-3; 7 positions match TRBD2. Germline CDR1 is ENHRY and CDR2 is SYGVKD. The CDR3 sequence is 14 residues long. After removal of 6 bases from V and 0 bases from J, the junction contained 3 bases not matched to a gene. CDR3 in amino acids: CAIRTSTSTDTQYF. CDR3 DNA sequence: TGTGCCATCAGGACTAGCACCAGCACAGATACGCAGTATTTT.

This clonotype was observed a handful of times. The V and J genes are TRBV20-1 and TRBJ2-3; D gene uncertain. The CDR3 runs 17 residues. V shed 1 base and J shed 4 bases, with 21 bases lying between them. Looked up from germline, CDR1 is DFQATT and CDR2 is SNEGSKA (reference sequence). The CDR3 nucleotides are TGCAGTGCTAGAGGGCCTTATATGGGGTATCGGGCAGATACGCAGTATTTT. Encoded protein: CSARGPYMGYRADTQYF.

There are a few counts of this clonotype. CDR3 sequence: CASSSRRELNTEAFF. DNA of the CDR3: TGTGCCAGCAGTTCCCGGCGGGAGCTGAACACTGAAGCTTTCTTT. The V gene is TRBV28, the J gene TRBJ1-1; no firm D call. V was cut by 4 bases and J by 0 bases, with 12 bases left in between. CDR3 length: 15 residues. Germline V gene data show CDR1 as MDHEN and CDR2 as SYDVKM.

This chain connects TRBV29-1 to TRBJ2-1; 8 positions match TRBD2. V trimming: 8 bases; J trimming: 9 bases; junction bases outside the gene matches: 12. CDR1 is SQVTM, CDR2 ANQGSEA, per germline. The CDR3 is made up of 13 amino acids. CDR3 nucleotides: TGCAGCTCCATGAGCGGGGGTCTTGGTGAGCAGTTCTTC. Protein product: CSSMSGGLGEQFF.

The chain uses TRBV20-1 and TRBJ1-4; 8 nucleotides match TRBD1. CDR3 length: 14 residues. The germline V gene has CDR1 DFQATT and CDR2 SNEGSKA (reference sequence). Germline trimming cut 6 bases from V and 8 bases from J; bases unmatched to any gene: 11. CDR3 sequence: CSAPPQGASEKLFF. The CDR3 DNA follows: TGCAGTGCGCCCCCCCAGGGGGCAAGCGAAAAACTGTTTTTT.